Given below is one TCR beta chain in context. No cognate antigen has been identified for it. Base quality data are lacking; no much larger clone is found one base away. CDR3 length: 14 amino acids, cysteine to phenylalanine. The read is trimmed to its CDR3 DNA, 42 bases read in frame from base 1. CDR1 and CDR2 (LNHNV, YYDKDF) derive from the germline V gene (reference sequence). V loses 1 base of germline sequence and J loses 5 bases, and the interval between the two ends is 11 bases. Each collaborating institution followed its own protocols to collect whole blood in K2EDTA tubes. For TCRbeta analysis, collaborators shipped samples in one of three forms: frozen whole blood, isolated PBMCs, or DNA extracted from either of those sample types. The source of the sample is a study of blood T cell repertoires in COVID-19 (dated by TCRdb to 2020 to 2022). With respect to the entire study: Collaborator samples came from the United States, Italy and Spain and covered acute and convalescent phases of COVID-19. The prospective study material was composed of cDNA or gDNA derived from T cells, B-cell-depleted T cells, or PBMCs. The dataset comprised deeply sampled blood TCRbeta repertoires from subjects exposed to, actively infected with, or recovered from COVID-19. The repertoires were released in a freely available public database meant as a resource for research on the immune response to SARS-CoV-2. Samples were obtained from the ongoing ImmuneRACE study (first 160 participants) and from over 1,000 subjects provided by 6 global collaborators. A de-identified subject ID, COVID-19 status, age in years and sex were almost always included in the sample metadata. Where available, HLA class I and class II types were taken from metadata supplied by the sample provider and were not determined by assay-based typing. What the study reported, not specific to this receptor: The quantity of clinical and demographic metadata differed by source and by participant and was supplied without curation.

TCRbeta CDR3 regions were amplified from genomic DNA using the immunoSEQ Assay, a bias-controlled multiplex PCR. The paper's processing steps were these. The number of nucleated cells in each sample was estimated by amplification of reference gene primers within the assay. To quantify the absolute abundance of each unique TCRbeta CDR3 rearrangement, sequence reads were collapsed and filtered. Productive Simpson clonality was computed per sample as the square root of Simpson's diversity index over productive rearrangements. Not all clones reach the TCRdb copy of this immuneACCESS table, which keeps in-frame sequences only. Checked studies attribute under half of the gap to unresolved V genes and leave the rest unexplained. V and J calls and clone size follow that table, whereas D and trimming were derived from the DNA. The sample table holds more than 250,000 clones, of which 65% to 85% were seen once. Together, the top ten hold roughly 1.3% of the sample.

The chain is assembled from TRBV15 and TRBJ1-1; TRBD1 is a weak D gene call, 5 bases matching. The receptor was isolated from a woman aged 45-65 years with acute or convalescent COVID-19. Source material: peripheral blood. The nucleotide sequence is given as TGTGCCACCAGCAGAGCGTCACAGGAAACTGAAGCTTTCTTT. The resulting protein is CATSRASQETEAFF.